This T cell receptor (beta chain) came from a study of T cell changes during pregnancy in multiple sclerosis (dated by TCRdb to the late 2010s). Regarding the complete study: In women with multiple sclerosis, the researchers looked at how the T cell repertoire shifted as pregnancy progressed.

As for this clone: It lacks a known antigen. No base qualities exist here, and no much larger clone lies one base off it.

The library was built by means of the immunoSEQ multiplex PCR assay. The source is immuneACCESS, and TCRdb retained only in-frame sequences with V and J called. Part of the clones is not carried over; for the studies checked, unresolved V genes explain less than half of this, and the remainder is unexplained. The sample yields 40,000 to 55,000 clones; 80% to 90% were counted once. The ten largest make up around 7.9% of the sample. This sequence was found in a female donor with multiple sclerosis, enrolled in a pregnancy study. The source material was CD8+ T cells from peripheral blood mononuclear cells, sampled in the second trimester of pregnancy.

The DNA is TGTGCCAGCTCACGAGACCCAGGGGGGAAAAACTATGGCTACACCTTC. This is translated as CASSRDPGGKNYGYTF. This chain joins TRBV18 to TRBJ1-2, with 7 middle bases fitting TRBD1. The germline V and J ends show losses of 4 bases and 2 bases respectively, and no gene match explains 10 bases of the junction. Sequences KGHSH (CDR1) and LQKENI (CDR2) are obtained from the germline V gene. Including cysteine and phenylalanine, the CDR3 has 16 amino acids. The read is trimmed to its CDR3 DNA, 48 bases read in frame from base 1.